This T cell receptor beta chain was captured in a study of blood T cell repertoires in COVID-19. Germline loops: CDR1 SGHAT, CDR2 FQNNGV. The trim removed 4 bases at V and 7 bases at J, leaving 5 bases unmatched. This CDR3 comprises 14 residues. Recovered participants had two consecutive negative NP/OP PCR tests, healthcare professional clearance, or symptom resolution. In the original workflow: How many nucleated cells were present was estimated from reference gene primer amplification. Measured with immunoSEQ multiplex PCR; TCRdb has only the in-frame clones, and not every one. V and J calls and clone size follow that table, whereas D and trimming were derived from the DNA. The profile covers 350,000 to 400,000 clones, with 80% to 90% appearing a single time and 1% taken by the ten largest.

The receptor was derived from a man younger than 35 who had recovered from COVID-19. The sequenced sample consisted of PBMCs or T cells enriched from blood (not recorded which). V usage is TRBV11-2 and J usage is TRBJ2-1; 9 nucleotides agree with TRBD1. The CDR3 here is CASSSGQGRNEQFF. The CDR3 DNA reads TGTGCCAGCAGCTCCGGACAGGGGAGAAATGAGCAGTTCTTC.